This TCR beta chain comes out of a study of graft-versus-host responses after intestinal transplantation. Here immunoSEQ multiplex PCR was the method, and the copy in TCRdb shows in-frame clones only, minus some. The data show some 150,000 clones, over 90% seen once. CDR3 size: 14 residues. Per germline, CDR1 MNHNS and CDR2 SASEGT. The V gene lost 6 bases and the J gene lost 1 base, with 12 bases spanning the gap. This clone was picked up one time. As yet, its antigen is unknown. Overall study findings and caveats: Some GvH clones were seen earlier in gut or blood, suggesting intestinal origin.

The V call is TRBV6-1, the J call TRBJ1-1; D is unresolved. The sequence came from a human donor who received an intestinal transplant. The sample was unstimulated CD4+ T cells sorted from spleen or lymph node cells, taken before intestinal transplant. The CDR3 reads CASRTVGKNTEAFF. The CDR3 coding sequence is TGTGCCAGCAGGACGGTGGGGAAGAACACTGAAGCTTTCTTT.